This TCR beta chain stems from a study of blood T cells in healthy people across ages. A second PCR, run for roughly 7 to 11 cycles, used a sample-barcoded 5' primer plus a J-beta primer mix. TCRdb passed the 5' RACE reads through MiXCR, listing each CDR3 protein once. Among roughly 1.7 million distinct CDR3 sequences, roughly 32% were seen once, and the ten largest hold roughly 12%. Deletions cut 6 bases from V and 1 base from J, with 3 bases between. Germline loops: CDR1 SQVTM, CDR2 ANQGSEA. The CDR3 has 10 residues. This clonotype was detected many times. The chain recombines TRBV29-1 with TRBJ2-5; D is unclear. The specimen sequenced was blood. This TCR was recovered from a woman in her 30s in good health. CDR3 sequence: CSVAQETQYF. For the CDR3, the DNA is TGCAGCGTGGCCCAAGAGACCCAGTACTTC. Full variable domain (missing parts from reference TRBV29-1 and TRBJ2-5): SAVISQKPSRDICQRGTSLTIQCQVDSQVTMMFWYRQQPGQSLTLIATANQGSEATYESGFVIDKFPISRPNLTFSTLTVSNMSPEDSSIYLCSVAQETQYFGPGTRLLVL.